These T cell receptor beta chains were read from a single sample in a study of cytomegalovirus exposure and HLA in healthy donors. Sequencing used immunoSEQ multiplex PCR; TCRdb keeps in-frame clones, though not all of them. The table includes 150,000 to 200,000 clones, roughly 84% detected once. Specimen: PBMCs. The source of these receptors is a man between 18 and 35 years old in good health and CMV-seropositive. CDR3s include the opening cysteine and the closing phenylalanine or tryptophan. The order of the fields is D gene, clone size, J gene, V gene, CDR3 protein, CDR3 DNA. The D gene is left open where the match is weak. Clone sizes are given selectively: once, few, many, or a class where the clone is expanded.

d_call: TRBD1; clone_size: .; j_call: TRBJ1-2; v_call: TRBV19; cdr3_aa: CASSTRDRGNGYTF; cdr3_nt: TGTGCCAGTAGTACTCGGGACAGGGGAAATGGCTACACCTTC
d_call: .; clone_size: once; j_call: TRBJ1-6; v_call: TRBV4-3; cdr3_aa: CASSQDAGNSYNSPLHF; cdr3_nt: TGCGCCAGCAGCCAAGACGCGGGGAACTCCTATAATTCACCCCTCCACTTT
d_call: .; clone_size: .; j_call: TRBJ1-1; v_call: TRBV29-1; cdr3_aa: CSVDRGGTEAFF; cdr3_nt: TGCAGCGTTGATAGGGGCGGCACTGAAGCTTTCTTT
d_call: .; clone_size: .; j_call: TRBJ1-5; v_call: TRBV7-6; cdr3_aa: CASSLSGNQPQHF; cdr3_nt: TGTGCCAGCAGCTTATCTGGCAATCAGCCCCAGCATTTT
d_call: .; clone_size: .; j_call: TRBJ2-3; v_call: TRBV5-4; cdr3_aa: CASRQDLGLGADTQYF; cdr3_nt: TGTGCCAGCAGACAGGACCTGGGACTTGGGGCAGATACGCAGTATTTT
d_call: TRBD1; clone_size: .; j_call: TRBJ1-5; v_call: TRBV19; cdr3_aa: CASSIERMDRVRPQHF; cdr3_nt: TGTGCCAGTAGTATTGAAAGGATGGACAGGGTTCGACCCCAGCATTTT
d_call: TRBD1; clone_size: .; j_call: TRBJ1-6; v_call: TRBV11-2; cdr3_aa: CASSGDSYSPLHF; cdr3_nt: TGTGCCAGCAGCGGGGACAGCTATTCACCCCTCCACTTT
d_call: TRBD1; clone_size: .; j_call: TRBJ2-5; v_call: TRBV5-1; cdr3_aa: CASTLGTGAGETQYF; cdr3_nt: TGCGCCAGCACCTTAGGGACAGGGGCCGGAGAGACCCAGTACTTC
d_call: TRBD1; clone_size: .; j_call: TRBJ1-2; v_call: TRBV25-1; cdr3_aa: CASSDGQGVGYGYTF; cdr3_nt: TGTGCCAGCAGTGACGGACAGGGGGTAGGCTATGGCTACACCTTC
d_call: TRBD2; clone_size: .; j_call: TRBJ2-5; v_call: TRBV5-1; cdr3_aa: CASSLVAGGQEQYF; cdr3_nt: TGCGCCAGCAGCCTCGTAGCGGGGGGGCAGGAGCAGTACTTC
d_call: .; clone_size: .; j_call: TRBJ1-4; v_call: TRBV18; cdr3_aa: CASSPLDRLYEKLFF; cdr3_nt: TGTGCCAGCTCACCACTAGACAGGCTGTACGAAAAACTGTTTTTT
d_call: .; clone_size: .; j_call: TRBJ1-4; v_call: TRBV18; cdr3_aa: CASSPPGGRGEKLFF; cdr3_nt: TGTGCCAGCTCACCACCGGGGGGGCGAGGCGAAAAACTGTTTTTT
d_call: TRBD2; clone_size: .; j_call: TRBJ2-3; v_call: TRBV11-2; cdr3_aa: CASSLVGSGGAYTDTQYF; cdr3_nt: TGTGCCAGCAGCTTAGTCGGTAGCGGGGGGGCCTACACAGATACGCAGTATTTT
d_call: .; clone_size: .; j_call: TRBJ1-2; v_call: TRBV29-1; cdr3_aa: CSVEDPGAF; cdr3_nt: TGCAGCGTTGAAGACCCCGGGGCCTTC
d_call: TRBD1; clone_size: .; j_call: TRBJ1-1; v_call: TRBV5-1; cdr3_aa: CASSLGQGYNTEAFF; cdr3_nt: TGCGCCAGCAGCTTGGGACAGGGTTATAACACTGAAGCTTTCTTT
d_call: .; clone_size: .; j_call: TRBJ2-2; v_call: TRBV7-9; cdr3_aa: CASRQGTGELFF; cdr3_nt: TGTGCCAGCAGGCAGGGAACCGGGGAGCTGTTTTTT